This entry lists 20 T cell receptor beta chains sequenced from one sample in a study of blood T cell repertoires in COVID-19. The repertoire was sequenced with immunoSEQ multiplex PCR; TCRdb's copy has only in-frame clones and lacks some. Among roughly 68,000 clones listed, about nine tenths were seen once. Sequencing input: peripheral blood. These receptors all come from a man aged 45-65 years with COVID-19, enrolled during active disease.

V is TRBV29-1 and J is TRBJ2-1, with 10 nucleotides matching TRBD2. The CDR3 totals 17 residues. J was trimmed by 7 bases and V by 3 bases; bases with no gene match: 15. Per germline, CDR1 SQVTM and CDR2 ANQGSEA. The CDR3 loop is CSVDRLAGALGLNEQFF. DNA of the CDR3: TGCAGCGTTGACCGCCTAGCGGGGGCCTTAGGTTTGAATGAGCAGTTCTTC.

The chain joins TRBV7-3 to TRBJ2-1; 9 nucleotides line up with TRBD2. CDR1 and CDR2 (germline): SGHTA, FQGTGA. V gave up 2 bases and J gave up 7 bases; unmatched junction bases: 6. The CDR3 totals 15 residues. The CDR3 is CASSLGISGRNEQFF. The CDR3 DNA reads TGTGCCAGCAGCTTAGGAATTAGCGGGAGAAATGAGCAGTTCTTC.

V and J are TRBV4-1 and TRBJ2-1; maybe TRBD2 (5 bases). The V end was cut by 0 bases, the J end by 9 bases, with 12 bases between. The CDR3 is 14 residues long. CDR1 MGHRA and CDR2 YSYEKL come from the germline V gene. CDR3 region: CASSQDRPAGEQFF. The CDR3 nucleotides are TGCGCCAGCAGCCAAGACCGGCCTGCGGGTGAGCAGTTCTTC.

This clone was observed once. The rearrangement links TRBV25-1 to TRBJ1-4, with 7 bases matching TRBD1. The CDR3 is 14 residues long. V trimming: 3 bases; J trimming: 11 bases; junction bases outside the gene matches: 9. The germline V gene has CDR1 MGHDK and CDR2 SYGVNS. The CDR3 here is CASSDSNQGVKLFF. CDR3 bases: TGTGCCAGCAGTGATAGCAACCAGGGGGTGAAACTGTTTTTT.

The chain combines TRBV28 with TRBJ1-2; TRBD1 aligns across 8 bases. The germline CDR1 and CDR2 sequences are MDHEN and SYDVKM. The CDR3 consists of 13 residues. With 6 bases clipped from V and 6 bases from J, the junction kept 6 bases outside the gene matches. The CDR3 spells CASSWTGRHGYTF. CDR3 DNA sequence: TGTGCCAGCAGCTGGACAGGGAGGCATGGCTACACCTTC.

V and J are TRBV7-9 and TRBJ1-2; D may be TRBD1 (6 bases). The V end lost 1 base, the J end lost 2 bases, and 11 bases lay between the germline ends. The CDR3 runs 15 residues. The germline V gene has CDR1 SEHNR and CDR2 FQNEAQ (reference sequence). The CDR3 loop reads CASSLVRTANYGYTF. In nucleotides, the CDR3 is TGTGCCAGCAGCTTAGTACGGACAGCCAACTATGGCTACACCTTC.

The chain has TRBV7-9 and TRBJ1-1; D is perhaps TRBD1 (6 bases). Trimming took off 1 base at V and 4 bases at J, with 13 bases between the two ends. The germline V gene has CDR1 SEHNR and CDR2 FQNEAQ (reference sequence). This CDR3 has 15 amino acids. The CDR3 DNA is TGTGCCAGCAGCTTAGTAGCAGGGGTTAGCACTGAAGCTTTCTTT. This gives the protein CASSLVAGVSTEAFF.

The chain has TRBV7-2 and TRBJ2-1, with D uncertain. V was pared by 7 bases and J by 2 bases, with 15 bases between. The CDR3 sequence is 15 residues long. Germline assignment: CDR1 SGHTA and CDR2 FQGNSA. The CDR3: CASTQRVTTYNEQFF. The CDR3 DNA reads TGTGCCAGCACCCAACGGGTTACCACCTACAATGAGCAGTTCTTC.

V and J are TRBV19 and TRBJ1-2; possibly TRBD1 for D (6 bases). The CDR3 consists of 12 residues. Trimming removed 9 bases at V and 6 bases at J, with 14 bases between. Germline V CDR1 and CDR2: LNHDA, SQIVND (reference sequence). The CDR3 DNA reads as TGTGCCAGCCTACCTCACAGGGATGGCTACACCTTC. Translated, it gives CASLPHRDGYTF.

This clone came up once. V gene TRBV9 combines with J gene TRBJ2-1, with a weak D call TRBD2 (5 bases). Germline values: CDR1 SGDLS, CDR2 YYNGEE. The CDR3 is 13 amino acids. Deletions cut 0 bases from V and 8 bases from J, with 9 bases between. As DNA, the CDR3 is TGTGCCAGCAGCGTAGCCGGGAATCATGAGCAGTTCTTC. The encoded protein is CASSVAGNHEQFF.

The gene calls are TRBV2 and TRBJ2-7; TRBD2 might be the D (5 bases). Between the trimmed V and J ends, which lost 3 bases and 5 bases, there was a span of 14 bases. The CDR3 spans 14 residues. Germline CDR1 and CDR2: SNHLY and FYNNEI. In nucleotides, the CDR3 is TGTGCCAGCAGTGACCTAGGTAGGGAGAACGAGCAGTACTTC. Its translation: CASSDLGRENEQYF.

A word on this clone: The junction shows a germline mismatch at one end, possibly a read error. The chain links TRBV11-3 to TRBJ2-7, with a possible D match to TRBD2 (5 bases). The CDR3 runs 14 residues. CDR1 and CDR2 from the germline V gene are SGHNT and YENEEA. CDR3 DNA sequence: TGTGCCAGCAGCTTAGGGGCTAGCTCCAACGAGCAGTACTTC. This encodes CASSLGASSNEQYF.

This chain uses TRBV18 with TRBJ2-2; 8 nucleotides agree with TRBD1. Germline-derived CDR1 and CDR2 are KGHSH and LQKENI. This CDR3 has 16 residues. The trim removed 3 bases at V and 7 bases at J, leaving 10 bases unmatched. CDR3 nucleotides: TGTGCCAGCTCACCGTTCAAAGACAGGGGAGGCGGGGAGCTGTTTTTT. This codes for CASSPFKDRGGGELFF.

V usage is TRBV5-1 and J usage is TRBJ1-1; D remains unclear. V was clipped by 6 bases and J by 2 bases, with 14 bases between them. Germline loops: CDR1 SGHRS, CDR2 YFSETQ. This CDR3 has 14 amino acids. The CDR3 spells CASTPRGGNTEAFF. The CDR3 nucleotides read TGCGCCAGCACCCCCCGGGGAGGTAACACTGAAGCTTTCTTT.

The chain uses TRBV19 and TRBJ2-7; D gene ambiguous. This CDR3 has 15 amino acids. Germline values: CDR1 LNHDA, CDR2 SQIVND (reference sequence). Trimming pared 2 bases from V and 0 bases from J, leaving 11 bases between. Here the CDR3 DNA reads TGTGCCAGTAGTATATTGTTAGAAAGCTCCTACGAGCAGTACTTC. Residues: CASSILLESSYEQYF.

This chain uses TRBV2 with TRBJ2-5; maybe TRBD2 (6 bases). V was cut by 8 bases and J by 2 bases, with 21 bases left in between. The V gene's germline CDR1 is SNHLY and CDR2 FYNNEI. This CDR3 contains 16 residues. DNA of the CDR3: TGTGCCAGCCTAATGAGAAAGGGACTTATTCAAGAGACCCAGTACTTC. Translation gives CASLMRKGLIQETQYF.

The chain has TRBV27 and TRBJ1-4; D is uncertain. The CDR3 contains 15 residues. From germline, CDR1 is MNHEY and CDR2 SMNVEV (reference sequence). Trimming stripped 2 bases from V and 0 bases from J, with 7 bases between. CDR3 in amino acids: CASSLAGATNEKLFF. The CDR3 DNA reads as TGTGCCAGCAGTTTAGCCGGTGCAACTAATGAAAAACTGTTTTTT. The full variable domain, in which reference TRBV27 and TRBJ1-4 provide the parts outside the CDR3, is EAQVTQNPRYLITVTGKKLTVTCSQNMNHEYMSWYRQDPGLGLRQIYYSMNVEVTDKGDVPEGYKVSRKEKRNFPLILESPSPNQTSLYFCASSLAGATNEKLFFGSGTQLSVL.

The chain joins TRBV7-2 to TRBJ2-7, with a weak D call TRBD1 (5 bases). V gave up 0 bases and J gave up 6 bases, with 9 bases separating them. CDR1 SGHTA and CDR2 FQGNSA come from the germline V gene. The CDR3 extends over 13 amino acids. The CDR3 protein is CASSLAQGLEQYF. CDR3 DNA: TGTGCCAGCAGCTTAGCGCAGGGCCTCGAGCAGTACTTC.

This rearrangement joins TRBV15 to TRBJ2-1; maybe TRBD2 (7 bases). V was cut by 0 bases and J by 4 bases, with 10 bases left in between. Germline V gives CDR1 LNHNV, CDR2 YYDKDF (reference sequence). The CDR3 spans 15 residues. Here the CDR3 reads CATSRDRGGYNEQFF. DNA of the CDR3: TGTGCCACCAGCAGAGATAGGGGGGGTTACAATGAGCAGTTCTTC. The variable domain in full, with the rest retrieved from reference TRBV15 and TRBJ2-1, is DAMVIQNPRYQVTQFGKPVTLSCSQTLNHNVMYWYQQKSSQAPKLLFHYYDKDFNNEADTPDNFQSRRPNTSFCFLDIRSPGLGDTAMYLCATSRDRGGYNEQFFGPGTRLTVL.

The CDR3 DNA reads as TGTGCCTGGACCCGACAGGTAGATGAAAAACTGTTTTTT. This gives the protein CAWTRQVDEKLFF. V gene TRBV30 combines with J gene TRBJ1-4; D is perhaps TRBD1 (6 bases). Between the trimmed V and J ends, which lost 4 bases and 6 bases, there was a span of 12 bases. The germline gives CDR1 GTSNPN, CDR2 SVGIG (reference sequence). The CDR3 has 13 residues.